This T cell receptor beta chain was identified during a study of blood T cell repertoires in COVID-19. Study as a whole: The study drew acute and convalescent COVID-19 samples from the United States, Italy and Spain. The analysed material was cDNA or gDNA that came from T cells, B-cell-depleted T cells, or PBMCs.

In the original processing: Estimated nucleated cell counts came from reference gene primer amplification. The assay was immunoSEQ multiplex PCR, and TCRdb's table has in-frame clones only and misses some. That table furnishes V, J and clone size, whereas the DNA furnished D and trimming. The data contain over 95,000 clones, roughly 80% of them singletons. From germline, CDR1 is MDHEN and CDR2 SYDVKM. The V end lost 10 bases, the J end lost 8 bases, and 14 bases lay between the germline ends. CDR3 length: 11 residues. The TCR originated in a human donor in a cohort sampled during active COVID-19. Sequencing input: peripheral blood. The V and J genes are TRBV28 and TRBJ1-2; no firm D call. This CDR3 is CATALDTGYTF. DNA for the CDR3: TGTGCCACCGCATTAGACACGGGCTACACCTTC.